Below, 5 T cell receptor beta chains from the same sample are listed, as sequenced in a study of naive and memory T cell subsets. Four PCR rounds used nested alpha and beta constant region primers plus the SP2 primer. TCRdb itself ran the 5' RACE reads through MiXCR, one entry per CDR3 protein. Of around 48,000 distinct CDR3 sequences listed, about 4.8% are singletons. The library had UMIs added by 3' ligation of an oligonucleotide to TCR cDNA. The receptors were sampled from a female donor in good health.

J is TRBJ1-2 and V is TRBV6-2 or TRBV6-3; 7 bases line up with TRBD1. This CDR3 has 13 residues. J lost 4 bases, V lost 4 bases, and 3 bases had no gene match. The germline gives CDR1 MNHEY, CDR2 SVGEGT. The CDR3 spells CASSSDRTYGYTF. CDR3 in DNA: TGTGCCAGCAGTTCGGACAGGACCTATGGCTACACCTTC.

There are many counts of this clonotype. The rearrangement links TRBV15 to TRBJ2-7, with TRBD1 identical over 7 bases. Germline V gene lookup returns CDR1 LNHNV and CDR2 YYDKDF (reference sequence). The CDR3 runs to 15 residues. Losses at the gene ends were 5 bases for V and 5 bases for J; bases not matched to a gene: 12. CDR3 region: CATSGDRVNIDEQYF. The CDR3 DNA reads as TGTGCCACCAGCGGCGACAGGGTGAACATCGACGAGCAGTACTTC.

Notes on this clonotype: Given a much more abundant clone one base away, this may be a read error. The CDR3 protein is CASSKNGTGTGERFF. DNA of the CDR3: TGTGCCAGCAGCAAAAATGGGACAGGCACCGGGGAGCGGTTTTTT. V usage is TRBV21-1 and J usage is TRBJ2-2; the table assigns TRBD1, which was not confirmed against the DNA. TRBV21-1 is assigned pseudogene status. This CDR3 is 15 amino acids long.

At least ten counts were recorded for this clonotype. The chain has TRBV13 and TRBJ2-7; 11 positions agree with TRBD2. The CDR3 runs to 15 residues. In germline, CDR1 is PRHDT, CDR2 FYEKMQ (reference sequence). Trimming removed 4 bases from V and 3 bases from J; junction bases left unmatched: 5. The CDR3 spells CASSSLLAGDYEQYF. The CDR3 DNA is TGTGCCAGCAGCTCCTTACTAGCGGGGGACTACGAGCAGTACTTC. Full variable domain (missing parts from reference TRBV13 and TRBJ2-7): AAGVIQSPRHLIKEKRETATLKCYPIPRHDTVYWYQQGPGQDPQFLISFYEKMQSDKGSIPDRFSAQQFSDYHSELNMSSLELGDSALYFCASSSLLAGDYEQYFGPGTRLTVT.

In this sample, this clonotype turned up many times. This chain uses TRBV7-8 with TRBJ1-5, with D unresolved. The germline gives CDR1 SGHVS, CDR2 FQNEAQ. V was pared by 2 bases and J by 3 bases, with 11 bases between. This CDR3 is 15 amino acids long. CDR3 coding DNA: TGTGCCAGCAGCTTAACCCTGGATGCCAATCAGCCCCAGCATTTT. Amino acids: CASSLTLDANQPQHF. Looking up the rest from reference TRBV7-8 and TRBJ1-5 gives the full variable domain: GAGVSQSPRYKVAKRGQDVALRCDPISGHVSLFWYQQALGQGPEFLTYFQNEAQLDKSGLPSDRFFAERPEGSVSTLKIQRTQQEDSAVYLCASSLTLDANQPQHFGDGTRLSIL.